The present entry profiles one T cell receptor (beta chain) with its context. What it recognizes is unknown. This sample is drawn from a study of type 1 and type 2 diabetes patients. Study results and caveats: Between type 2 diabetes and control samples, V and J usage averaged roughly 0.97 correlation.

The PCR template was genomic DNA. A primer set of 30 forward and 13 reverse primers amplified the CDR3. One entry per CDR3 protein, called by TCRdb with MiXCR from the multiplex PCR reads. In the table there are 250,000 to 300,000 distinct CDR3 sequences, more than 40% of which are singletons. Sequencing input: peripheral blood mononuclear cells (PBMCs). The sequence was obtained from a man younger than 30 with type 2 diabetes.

CDR3 in DNA: TGTGCCTGGAGTGTACAGACCAATCAGCCCCAGCATTTT. This encodes CAWSVQTNQPQHF. The rearrangement uses TRBV30 and TRBJ1-5; D not resolved. This CDR3 has 13 amino acids. Germline assignment: CDR1 GTSNPN and CDR2 SVGIG (reference sequence). V was shortened by 0 bases and J by 3 bases, with 6 bases between the two germline ends.